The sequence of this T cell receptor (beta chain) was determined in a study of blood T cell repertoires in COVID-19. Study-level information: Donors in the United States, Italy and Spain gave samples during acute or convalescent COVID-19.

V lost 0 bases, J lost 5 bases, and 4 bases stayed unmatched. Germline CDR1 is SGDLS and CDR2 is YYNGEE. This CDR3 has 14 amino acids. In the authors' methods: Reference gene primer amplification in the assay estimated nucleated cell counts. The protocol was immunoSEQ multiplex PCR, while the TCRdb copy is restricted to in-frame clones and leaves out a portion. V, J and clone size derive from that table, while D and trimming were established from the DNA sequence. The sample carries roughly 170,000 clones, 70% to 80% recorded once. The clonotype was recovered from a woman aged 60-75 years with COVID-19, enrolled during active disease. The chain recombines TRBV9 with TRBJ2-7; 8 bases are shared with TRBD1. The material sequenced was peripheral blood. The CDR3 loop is CASSVGDRTHEQYF. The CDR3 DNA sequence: TGTGCCAGCAGCGTAGGGGACAGGACTCACGAGCAGTACTTC. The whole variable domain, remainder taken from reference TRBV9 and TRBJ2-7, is DSGVTQTPKHLITATGQRVTLRCSPRSGDLSVYWYQQSLDQGLQFLIQYYNGEERAKGNILERFSAQQFPDLHSELNLSSLELGDSALYFCASSVGDRTHEQYFGPGTRLTVT.